This T cell receptor (beta chain) originates from a study of T cell responses to AZD1222 COVID-19 vaccine. Germline CDR1 reads SEHNR; CDR2 reads FQNEAQ (reference sequence). Trimming took 2 bases from V and 4 from J; bases not matched to a gene: 7. This CDR3 is built from 15 residues. The assay was immunoSEQ multiplex PCR, and TCRdb's table has in-frame clones only and misses some. This sample has approximately 110,000 clones, with 87% found just once. This clone was picked up a small number of times. This chain joins TRBV7-9 and TRBJ1-1; 7 bases are a match to TRBD1. This specimen was peripheral blood, taken on day 0 of AZD1222 vaccination. This TCR came from an adult in good health. The CDR3 DNA is TGTGCCAGCAGCTTACGGGACAGAGGCTCCACTGAAGCTTTCTTT. Protein sequence: CASSLRDRGSTEAFF.